The rows below give T cell receptor beta chains drawn from one sample of a study of T cells in Graves' hyperthyroidism and ophthalmopathy. TCRdb fed the multiplex PCR reads into MiXCR, producing one record per CDR3 protein. This table has about 150,000 distinct CDR3 sequences, approximately 20% appearing once. What was sequenced was blood. Receptors originate from a woman aged 45 to 65 with Graves' hyperthyroidism that later progressed to Graves' ophthalmopathy. Both conserved end residues are part of each CDR3. A D gene is named only where the DNA matches it firmly. Not all rows give a size; the values are once, few, many and, for expanded clones, a class.

v_gene: TRBV2
d_gene: .
j_gene: TRBJ1-5
abundance: many
CDR3aa: CASSRQVNQPQHF
CDR3nt: TGTGCCAGCAGTCGGCAGGTCAATCAGCCCCAGCATTTT

v_gene: TRBV24-1
d_gene: .
j_gene: TRBJ1-2
abundance: many
CDR3aa: CATSDRGGNYGYTF
CDR3nt: TGTGCCACCAGCGACAGAGGAGGGAACTATGGCTACACCTTC

v_gene: TRBV20-1
d_gene: TRBD1
j_gene: TRBJ1-1
abundance: .
CDR3aa: CSAPPAGTGGANTEAFF
CDR3nt: TGCAGTGCCCCTCCCGCCGGGACAGGGGGCGCGAACACTGAAGCTTTCTTT

v_gene: TRBV20-1
d_gene: .
j_gene: TRBJ2-7
abundance: many
CDR3aa: CSAGRRGDEQYF
CDR3nt: TGCAGTGCCGGGCGGAGGGGCGACGAGCAGTACTTC

v_gene: TRBV11-2
d_gene: TRBD2
j_gene: TRBJ2-7
abundance: .
CDR3aa: CASSLAPRLAGVHEQYF
CDR3nt: TGTGCCAGCAGCTTAGCCCCCCGACTAGCGGGAGTCCACGAGCAGTACTTC

v_gene: TRBV5-6
d_gene: .
j_gene: TRBJ2-2
abundance: .
CDR3aa: CASSFGQSSGELFF
CDR3nt: TGTGCCAGCAGCTTCGGGCAGTCCTCCGGGGAGCTGTTTTTT

v_gene: TRBV5-5
d_gene: TRBD1
j_gene: TRBJ2-5
abundance: many
CDR3aa: CASSLRDRESQYF
CDR3nt: TGTGCCAGCAGCTTGCGGGACAGGGAAAGCCAGTACTTC

v_gene: TRBV20-1
d_gene: .
j_gene: TRBJ2-3
abundance: many
CDR3aa: CSASGSLTDTQYF
CDR3nt: TGCAGTGCTAGCGGGAGCCTCACAGATACGCAGTATTTT

v_gene: TRBV5-8
d_gene: .
j_gene: TRBJ2-3
abundance: .
CDR3aa: CASSPKPIAVSTDTQYF
CDR3nt: TGCGCCAGCAGCCCGAAACCCATAGCGGTTAGCACAGATACGCAGTATTTT

v_gene: TRBV15
d_gene: TRBD1
j_gene: TRBJ1-5
abundance: .
CDR3aa: CATNPGQWGQPQHF
CDR3nt: TGTGCCACAAATCCGGGACAGTGGGGTCAGCCCCAGCATTTT

v_gene: TRBV7-3
d_gene: TRBD2
j_gene: TRBJ2-7
abundance: .
CDR3aa: CASSAGGPEEQYF
CDR3nt: TGTGCCAGCAGCGCGGGAGGGCCCGAAGAGCAGTACTTC

v_gene: TRBV10-3
d_gene: TRBD2
j_gene: TRBJ2-5
abundance: .
CDR3aa: CAISAVGGPRETQYF
CDR3nt: TGTGCCATCAGTGCCGTGGGAGGGCCGCGAGAGACCCAGTACTTC

v_gene: TRBV7-9
d_gene: TRBD2
j_gene: TRBJ2-7
abundance: .
CDR3aa: CASSSHTSGRYEQYF
CDR3nt: TGTGCCAGCAGCTCCCACACTAGCGGGAGATACGAGCAGTACTTC

v_gene: TRBV10-3
d_gene: .
j_gene: TRBJ1-2
abundance: .
CDR3aa: CAISAGVDYGYTF
CDR3nt: TGTGCCATCAGTGCGGGGGTTGACTATGGCTACACCTTC

v_gene: TRBV20-1
d_gene: .
j_gene: TRBJ1-6
abundance: many
CDR3aa: CSARDQEVTYNSPLHF
CDR3nt: TGCAGTGCTAGAGATCAAGAGGTTACCTATAATTCACCCCTCCACTTT

v_gene: TRBV3-1
d_gene: TRBD2
j_gene: TRBJ2-5
abundance: many
CDR3aa: CASSHTSGSATRKETQYF
CDR3nt: TGTGCCAGCAGCCATACTAGCGGGAGCGCGACGCGAAAAGAGACCCAGTACTTC

v_gene: TRBV7-3
d_gene: .
j_gene: TRBJ2-3
abundance: .
CDR3aa: CASGPARTDTQYF
CDR3nt: TGTGCCAGCGGCCCAGCCCGCACAGATACGCAGTATTTT

v_gene: TRBV6-2/TRBV6-3
d_gene: .
j_gene: TRBJ2-2
abundance: .
CDR3aa: CANLGLFF
CDR3nt: TGTGCCAACTTGGGACTGTTTTTT

v_gene: TRBV12-3/TRBV12-4
d_gene: .
j_gene: TRBJ2-7
abundance: .
CDR3aa: CASSLNSGPFYEQYF
CDR3nt: TGTGCCAGCAGTTTGAACAGCGGGCCTTTCTACGAGCAGTACTTC

v_gene: TRBV5-1
d_gene: .
j_gene: TRBJ2-6
abundance: .
CDR3aa: CASSTLSGANVLTF
CDR3nt: TGCGCCAGCAGTACCCTCTCGGGGGCCAACGTCCTGACTTTC

v_gene: TRBV5-5
d_gene: .
j_gene: TRBJ2-2
abundance: many
CDR3aa: CASSLYLADNTGELFF
CDR3nt: TGTGCCAGCAGCTTGTACCTCGCGGACAACACCGGGGAGCTGTTTTTT

v_gene: TRBV5-1
d_gene: TRBD2
j_gene: TRBJ2-3
abundance: .
CDR3aa: CASRPLAGVRSDTQYF
CDR3nt: TGCGCCAGCAGGCCGCTAGCGGGAGTGAGGTCAGATACGCAGTATTTT

v_gene: TRBV7-3
d_gene: .
j_gene: TRBJ2-3
abundance: many
CDR3aa: CASSRGGEHTDTQYF
CDR3nt: TGTGCCAGCAGCCGAGGGGGGGAACACACAGATACGCAGTATTTT

v_gene: TRBV28
d_gene: TRBD2
j_gene: TRBJ2-1
abundance: .
CDR3aa: CASSSAGTSDYNEQFF
CDR3nt: TGTGCCAGCAGTTCAGCCGGGACTAGCGATTACAATGAGCAGTTCTTC

v_gene: TRBV5-1
d_gene: .
j_gene: TRBJ2-1
abundance: many
CDR3aa: CASSLTIAHFDEQFF
CDR3nt: TGCGCCAGCAGCTTAACAATCGCCCATTTCGATGAGCAGTTCTTC

v_gene: TRBV9
d_gene: TRBD1
j_gene: TRBJ2-7
abundance: .
CDR3aa: CASSGGQGTSLRYEQYF
CDR3nt: TGTGCCAGCAGCGGGGGACAGGGGACTTCCTTGAGATACGAGCAGTACTTC

v_gene: TRBV20-1
d_gene: .
j_gene: TRBJ1-5
abundance: .
CDR3aa: CSASSTALRFSNQPQHF
CDR3nt: TGCAGTGCCTCATCGACAGCTTTGCGATTTAGCAATCAGCCCCAGCATTTT

v_gene: TRBV5-6
d_gene: .
j_gene: TRBJ2-4
abundance: few
CDR3aa: CASSLVVGDIVKNIQYF
CDR3nt: TGTGCCAGCAGCTTGGTTGTCGGGGACATCGTCAAAAACATTCAGTACTTC

v_gene: TRBV28
d_gene: TRBD1
j_gene: TRBJ2-7
abundance: .
CDR3aa: CASRDRGGPYEQYF
CDR3nt: TGTGCCAGCAGGGACAGGGGCGGACCCTACGAGCAGTACTTC

v_gene: TRBV7-3
d_gene: .
j_gene: TRBJ1-1
abundance: few
CDR3aa: CASSDENTEAFF
CDR3nt: TGTGCCAGCAGCGACGAGAACACTGAAGCTTTCTTT

v_gene: TRBV6-2/TRBV6-3
d_gene: .
j_gene: TRBJ2-2
abundance: .
CDR3aa: CASSKRANTGELFF
CDR3nt: TGTGCCAGCAGTAAGAGGGCGAACACCGGGGAGCTGTTTTTT

v_gene: TRBV5-1
d_gene: TRBD2
j_gene: TRBJ2-1
abundance: few
CDR3aa: CASTLAGVGNEQFF
CDR3nt: TGCGCCAGCACCTTAGCGGGAGTCGGAAATGAGCAGTTCTTC

v_gene: TRBV20-1
d_gene: TRBD1
j_gene: TRBJ1-5
abundance: .
CDR3aa: CSATRGNSNQPQHF
CDR3nt: TGCAGTGCGACCAGGGGGAATAGCAATCAGCCCCAGCATTTT

v_gene: TRBV6-7
d_gene: .
j_gene: TRBJ2-3
abundance: .
CDR3aa: CASSYSRIAPGEPTDTQYF
CDR3nt: TGTGCCAGCAGTTACTCGAGAATAGCCCCTGGTGAGCCAACAGATACGCAGTATTTT

v_gene: TRBV6-2/TRBV6-3
d_gene: .
j_gene: TRBJ1-1
abundance: few
CDR3aa: CAGRAGGDTEAFF
CDR3nt: TGTGCCGGCCGGGCCGGGGGCGACACTGAAGCTTTCTTT

v_gene: TRBV6-1
d_gene: TRBD1
j_gene: TRBJ1-1
abundance: .
CDR3aa: CASRAGTGVGNTEAFF
CDR3nt: TGTGCCAGCAGGGCCGGCACAGGGGTGGGGAACACTGAAGCTTTCTTT

v_gene: TRBV12-3/TRBV12-4
d_gene: TRBD1
j_gene: TRBJ2-1
abundance: many
CDR3aa: CASRPVGTGASSYNEQFF
CDR3nt: TGTGCCAGCAGGCCCGTCGGGACAGGTGCTAGCTCCTACAATGAGCAGTTCTTC

v_gene: TRBV7-2
d_gene: .
j_gene: TRBJ1-5
abundance: .
CDR3aa: CASSSVDNPSNQPQHF
CDR3nt: TGTGCCAGCAGCTCAGTGGATAATCCTAGCAATCAGCCCCAGCATTTT

v_gene: TRBV5-1
d_gene: .
j_gene: TRBJ1-4
abundance: many
CDR3aa: CASSPGYGALNEKLFF
CDR3nt: TGCGCCAGCAGCCCTGGCTACGGGGCCCTTAATGAAAAACTGTTTTTT

v_gene: TRBV3-1
d_gene: TRBD1
j_gene: TRBJ2-7
abundance: .
CDR3aa: CASRGDRAPGEQYF
CDR3nt: TGTGCCAGCAGAGGGGACAGGGCCCCGGGCGAGCAGTACTTC

v_gene: TRBV11-2
d_gene: TRBD1
j_gene: TRBJ2-7
abundance: many
CDR3aa: CASSPTGAKTYEQYF
CDR3nt: TGTGCCAGCAGCCCGACAGGGGCGAAGACCTACGAGCAGTACTTC